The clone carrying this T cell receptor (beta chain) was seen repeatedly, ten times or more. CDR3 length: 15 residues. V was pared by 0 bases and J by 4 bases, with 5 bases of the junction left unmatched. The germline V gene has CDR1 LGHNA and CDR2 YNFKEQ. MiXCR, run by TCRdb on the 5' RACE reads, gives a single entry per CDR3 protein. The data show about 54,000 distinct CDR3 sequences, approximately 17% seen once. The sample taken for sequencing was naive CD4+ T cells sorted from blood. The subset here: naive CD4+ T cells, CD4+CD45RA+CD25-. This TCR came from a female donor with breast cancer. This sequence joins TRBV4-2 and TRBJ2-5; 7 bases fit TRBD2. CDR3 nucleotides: TGTGCCAGCAGCCAAGACTTGAGCGGGATAGAGACCCAGTACTTC. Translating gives CASSQDLSGIETQYF.